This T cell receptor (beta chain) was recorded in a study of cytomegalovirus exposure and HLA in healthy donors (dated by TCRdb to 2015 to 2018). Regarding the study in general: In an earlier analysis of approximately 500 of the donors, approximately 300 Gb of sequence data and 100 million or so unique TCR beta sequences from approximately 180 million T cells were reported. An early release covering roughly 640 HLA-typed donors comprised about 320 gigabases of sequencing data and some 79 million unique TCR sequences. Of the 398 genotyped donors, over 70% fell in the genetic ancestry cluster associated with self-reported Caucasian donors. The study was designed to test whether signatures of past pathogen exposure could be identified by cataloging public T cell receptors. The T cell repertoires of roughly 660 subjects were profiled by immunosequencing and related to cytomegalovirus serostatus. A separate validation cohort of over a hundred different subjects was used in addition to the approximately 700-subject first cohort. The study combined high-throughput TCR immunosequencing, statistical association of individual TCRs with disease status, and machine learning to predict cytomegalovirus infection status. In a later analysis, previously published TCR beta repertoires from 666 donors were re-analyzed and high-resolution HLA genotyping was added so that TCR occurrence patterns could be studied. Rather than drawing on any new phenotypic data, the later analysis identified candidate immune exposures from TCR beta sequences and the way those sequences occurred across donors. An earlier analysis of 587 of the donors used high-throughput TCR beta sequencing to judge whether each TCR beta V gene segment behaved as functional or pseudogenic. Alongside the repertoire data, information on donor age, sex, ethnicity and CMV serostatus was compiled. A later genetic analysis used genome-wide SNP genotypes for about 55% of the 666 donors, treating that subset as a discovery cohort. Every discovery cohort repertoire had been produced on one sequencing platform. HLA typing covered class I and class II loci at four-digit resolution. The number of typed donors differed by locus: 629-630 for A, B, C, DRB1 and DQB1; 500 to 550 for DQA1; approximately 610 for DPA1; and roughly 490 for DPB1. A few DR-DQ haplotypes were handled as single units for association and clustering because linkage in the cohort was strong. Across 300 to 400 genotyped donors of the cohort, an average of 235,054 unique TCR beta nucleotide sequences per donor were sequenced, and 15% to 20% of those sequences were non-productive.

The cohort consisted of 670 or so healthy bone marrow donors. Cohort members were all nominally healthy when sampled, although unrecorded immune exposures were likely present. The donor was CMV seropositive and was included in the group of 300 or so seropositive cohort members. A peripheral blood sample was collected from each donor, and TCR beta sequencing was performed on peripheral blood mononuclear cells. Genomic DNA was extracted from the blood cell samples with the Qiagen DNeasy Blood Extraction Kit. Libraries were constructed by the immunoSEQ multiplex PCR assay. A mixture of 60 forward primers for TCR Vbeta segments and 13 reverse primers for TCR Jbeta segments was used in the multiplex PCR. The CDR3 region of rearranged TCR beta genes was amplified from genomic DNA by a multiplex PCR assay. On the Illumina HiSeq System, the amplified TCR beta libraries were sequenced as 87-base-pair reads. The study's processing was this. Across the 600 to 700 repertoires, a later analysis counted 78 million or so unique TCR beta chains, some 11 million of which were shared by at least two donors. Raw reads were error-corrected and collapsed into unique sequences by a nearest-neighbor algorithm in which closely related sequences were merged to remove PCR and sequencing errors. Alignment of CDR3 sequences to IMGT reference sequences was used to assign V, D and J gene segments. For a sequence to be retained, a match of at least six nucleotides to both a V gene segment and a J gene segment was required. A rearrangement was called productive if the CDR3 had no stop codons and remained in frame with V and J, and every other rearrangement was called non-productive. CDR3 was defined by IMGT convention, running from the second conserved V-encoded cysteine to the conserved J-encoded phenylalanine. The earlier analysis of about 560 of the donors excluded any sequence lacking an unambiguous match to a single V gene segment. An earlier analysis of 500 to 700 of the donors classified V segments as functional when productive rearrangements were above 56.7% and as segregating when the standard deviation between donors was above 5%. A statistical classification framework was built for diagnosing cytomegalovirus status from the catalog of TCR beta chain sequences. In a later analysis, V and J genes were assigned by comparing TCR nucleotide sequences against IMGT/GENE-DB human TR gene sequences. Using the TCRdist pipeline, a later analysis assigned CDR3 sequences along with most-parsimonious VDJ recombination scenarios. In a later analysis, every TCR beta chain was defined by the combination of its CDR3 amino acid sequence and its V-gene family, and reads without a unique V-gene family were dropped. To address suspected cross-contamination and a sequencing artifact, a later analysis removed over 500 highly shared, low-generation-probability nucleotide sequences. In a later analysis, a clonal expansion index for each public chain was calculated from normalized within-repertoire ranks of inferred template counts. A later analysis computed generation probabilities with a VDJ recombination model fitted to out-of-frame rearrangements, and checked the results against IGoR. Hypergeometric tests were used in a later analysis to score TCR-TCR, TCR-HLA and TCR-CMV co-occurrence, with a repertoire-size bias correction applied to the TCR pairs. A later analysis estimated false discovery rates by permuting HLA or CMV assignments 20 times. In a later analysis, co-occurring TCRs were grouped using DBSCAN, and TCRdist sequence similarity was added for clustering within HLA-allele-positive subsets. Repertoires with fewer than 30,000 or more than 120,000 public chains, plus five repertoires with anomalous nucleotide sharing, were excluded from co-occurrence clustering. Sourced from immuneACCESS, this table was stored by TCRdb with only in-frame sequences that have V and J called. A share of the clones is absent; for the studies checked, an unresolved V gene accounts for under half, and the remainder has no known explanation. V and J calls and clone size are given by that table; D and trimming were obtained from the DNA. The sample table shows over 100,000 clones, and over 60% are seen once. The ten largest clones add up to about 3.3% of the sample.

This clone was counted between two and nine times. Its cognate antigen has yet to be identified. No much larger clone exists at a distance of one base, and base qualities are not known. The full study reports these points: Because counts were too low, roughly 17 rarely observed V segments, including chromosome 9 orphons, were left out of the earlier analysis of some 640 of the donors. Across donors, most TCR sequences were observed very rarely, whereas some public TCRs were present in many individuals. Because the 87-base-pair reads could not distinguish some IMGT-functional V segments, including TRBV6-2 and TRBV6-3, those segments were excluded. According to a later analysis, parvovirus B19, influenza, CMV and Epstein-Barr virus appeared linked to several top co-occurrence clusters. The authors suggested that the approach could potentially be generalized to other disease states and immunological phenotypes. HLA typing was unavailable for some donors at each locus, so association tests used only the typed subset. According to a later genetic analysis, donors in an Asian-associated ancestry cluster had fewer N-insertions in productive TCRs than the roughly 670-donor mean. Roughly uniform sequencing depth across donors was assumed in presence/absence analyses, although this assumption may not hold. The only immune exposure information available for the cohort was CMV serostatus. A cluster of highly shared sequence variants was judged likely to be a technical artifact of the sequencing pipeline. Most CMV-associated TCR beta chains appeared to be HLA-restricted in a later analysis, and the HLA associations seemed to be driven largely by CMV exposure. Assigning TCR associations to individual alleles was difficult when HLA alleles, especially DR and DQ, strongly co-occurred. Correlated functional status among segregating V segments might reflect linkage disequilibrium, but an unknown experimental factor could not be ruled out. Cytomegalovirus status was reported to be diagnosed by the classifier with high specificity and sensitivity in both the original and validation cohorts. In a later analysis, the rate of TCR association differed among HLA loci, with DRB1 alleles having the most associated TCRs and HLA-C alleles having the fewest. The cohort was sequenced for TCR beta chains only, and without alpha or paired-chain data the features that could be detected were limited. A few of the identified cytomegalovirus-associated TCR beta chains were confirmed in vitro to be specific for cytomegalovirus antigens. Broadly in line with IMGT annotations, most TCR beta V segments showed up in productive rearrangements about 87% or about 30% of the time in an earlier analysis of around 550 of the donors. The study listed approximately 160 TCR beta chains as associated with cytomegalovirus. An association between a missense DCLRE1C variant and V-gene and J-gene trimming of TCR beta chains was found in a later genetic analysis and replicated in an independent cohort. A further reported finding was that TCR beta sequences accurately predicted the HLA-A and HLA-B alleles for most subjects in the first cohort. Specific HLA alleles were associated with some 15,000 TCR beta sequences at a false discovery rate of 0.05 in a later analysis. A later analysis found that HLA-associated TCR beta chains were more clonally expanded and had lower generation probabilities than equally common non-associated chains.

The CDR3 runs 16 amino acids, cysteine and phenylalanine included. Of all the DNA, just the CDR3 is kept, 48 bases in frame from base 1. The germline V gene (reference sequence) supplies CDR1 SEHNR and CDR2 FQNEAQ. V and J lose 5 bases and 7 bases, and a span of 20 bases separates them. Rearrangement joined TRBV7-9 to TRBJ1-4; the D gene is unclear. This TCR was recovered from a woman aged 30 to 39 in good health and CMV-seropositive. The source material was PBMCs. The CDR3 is CASSATRSDKIEKLFF. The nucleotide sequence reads TGTGCCAGCAGCGCAACCCGATCCGACAAGATTGAAAAACTGTTTTTT.